This is a list of T cell receptor beta chains from one sample in a study of CD8 T cells in ankylosing spondylitis. MiXCR was run by TCRdb on the 5' RACE reads, yielding one entry per CDR3 protein. Of roughly 230,000 distinct CDR3 sequences listed, about 10% are singletons. Sequenced sample: blood, either unsorted or a sorted T cell fraction (not recorded which). These receptors were collected from a male donor with ankylosing spondylitis or in good health (not recorded which). CDR3s include the opening cysteine and the closing phenylalanine or tryptophan. Each record gives: D gene, J gene, V gene, clone size, CDR3 protein, CDR3 DNA. The D gene is left open where the match is weak. Clone size, where shown, is once, few, many, or a class for clones that have expanded.

D gene: TRBD1; J gene: TRBJ2-5; V gene: TRBV11-2; clone size: NA; CDR3 protein: CASSGTGAHETQYF; CDR3 DNA: TGTGCCAGCAGCGGGACAGGGGCCCATGAGACCCAGTACTTC
D gene: TRBD1; J gene: TRBJ2-7; V gene: TRBV20-1; clone size: many; CDR3 protein: CSARDPDRGLSYEQYF; CDR3 DNA: TGCAGTGCTAGAGATCCCGACAGGGGGCTCTCCTACGAGCAGTACTTC
D gene: NA; J gene: TRBJ2-3; V gene: TRBV11-2; clone size: many; CDR3 protein: CASSLDPRGTDTQYF; CDR3 DNA: TGTGCCAGCAGCTTAGATCCCCGGGGCACAGATACGCAGTATTTT
D gene: TRBD2; J gene: TRBJ2-1; V gene: TRBV5-1; clone size: many; CDR3 protein: CASRFLSGAYNEQFF; CDR3 DNA: TGCGCCAGCAGATTCCTTAGCGGGGCCTACAATGAGCAGTTCTTC
D gene: NA; J gene: TRBJ1-4; V gene: TRBV15; clone size: few; CDR3 protein: CATSRVWGGAMYEKLFF; CDR3 DNA: TGTGCCACCAGCAGAGTATGGGGGGGGGCGATGTATGAAAAACTGTTTTTT
D gene: NA; J gene: TRBJ2-5; V gene: TRBV12-3/TRBV12-4; clone size: many; CDR3 protein: CASSLLEKKTQYF; CDR3 DNA: TGTGCCAGCAGTTTACTGGAGAAGAAGACCCAGTACTTC
D gene: NA; J gene: TRBJ1-1; V gene: TRBV6-6; clone size: many; CDR3 protein: CASNGRTNTEAFF; CDR3 DNA: TGTGCCAGCAATGGACGGACGAACACTGAAGCTTTCTTT
D gene: NA; J gene: TRBJ2-7; V gene: TRBV10-3; clone size: many; CDR3 protein: CAITRSLDSYEQYF; CDR3 DNA: TGTGCCATCACCCGATCCTTGGATTCCTACGAGCAGTACTTC
D gene: NA; J gene: TRBJ2-1; V gene: TRBV27; clone size: many; CDR3 protein: CASSGFNEQFF; CDR3 DNA: TGTGCCAGCAGTGGTTTCAATGAGCAGTTCTTC
D gene: TRBD2; J gene: TRBJ2-5; V gene: TRBV7-2; clone size: many; CDR3 protein: CASSFQLAGQETQYF; CDR3 DNA: TGTGCCAGCAGCTTTCAACTAGCGGGGCAAGAGACCCAGTACTTC
D gene: NA; J gene: TRBJ2-7; V gene: TRBV11-2; clone size: many; CDR3 protein: CASSSFTIKDSSYEQYF; CDR3 DNA: TGTGCCAGCAGCTCCTTTACCATTAAGGACTCCTCCTACGAGCAGTACTTC
D gene: TRBD1; J gene: TRBJ2-3; V gene: TRBV7-2; clone size: many; CDR3 protein: CASSLGQGRTDTQYF; CDR3 DNA: TGTGCCAGCAGTTTGGGACAGGGAAGGACAGATACGCAGTATTTT
D gene: TRBD2; J gene: TRBJ2-1; V gene: TRBV15; clone size: many; CDR3 protein: CATSLLAGTYNEQFF; CDR3 DNA: TGTGCCACCAGCCTACTAGCGGGGACCTACAATGAGCAGTTCTTC
D gene: NA; J gene: TRBJ2-7; V gene: TRBV5-1; clone size: NA; CDR3 protein: CASSFRSDEQYF; CDR3 DNA: TGCGCCAGCAGCTTTCGGAGCGACGAGCAGTACTTC
D gene: TRBD2; J gene: TRBJ2-7; V gene: TRBV11-1; clone size: many; CDR3 protein: CASSLGGSGIPYEQYF; CDR3 DNA: TGTGCCAGCAGCTTAGGCGGAAGCGGGATACCCTACGAGCAGTACTTC
D gene: NA; J gene: TRBJ2-1; V gene: TRBV12-3/TRBV12-4; clone size: many; CDR3 protein: CASSLTRDGPAIDSYNEQFF; CDR3 DNA: TGTGCCAGCAGTCTCACCCGGGACGGACCGGCAATTGACTCCTACAATGAGCAGTTCTTC
D gene: TRBD1; J gene: TRBJ1-2; V gene: TRBV20-1; clone size: many; CDR3 protein: CSAFRTGGAFGYTF; CDR3 DNA: TGCAGTGCTTTCCGGACAGGGGGCGCATTTGGCTACACCTTC
D gene: NA; J gene: TRBJ2-1; V gene: TRBV5-1; clone size: many; CDR3 protein: CASSPVDPRTSYNEQFF; CDR3 DNA: TGCGCCAGCAGCCCGGTGGACCCTAGGACTTCCTACAATGAGCAGTTCTTC
D gene: NA; J gene: TRBJ1-2; V gene: TRBV12-3/TRBV12-4; clone size: many; CDR3 protein: CASSSRDWGGYTF; CDR3 DNA: TGTGCCAGCAGTTCCCGGGACTGGGGGGGCTACACCTTC
D gene: NA; J gene: TRBJ2-3; V gene: TRBV7-9; clone size: NA; CDR3 protein: CASSLGVTGTSTDTQYF; CDR3 DNA: TGTGCCAGCAGCTTAGGAGTAACCGGGACTAGCACAGATACGCAGTATTTT
D gene: NA; J gene: TRBJ2-2; V gene: TRBV11-2; clone size: many; CDR3 protein: CASSLDGNRGRNFGELFF; CDR3 DNA: TGTGCCAGCAGCTTAGATGGTAATAGGGGACGGAACTTCGGGGAGCTGTTTTTT
D gene: TRBD1; J gene: TRBJ2-5; V gene: TRBV3-1; clone size: many; CDR3 protein: CASSPDRGETQYF; CDR3 DNA: TGTGCCAGCAGCCCAGACAGGGGAGAGACCCAGTACTTC
D gene: TRBD1; J gene: TRBJ2-7; V gene: TRBV15; clone size: many; CDR3 protein: CASREGRGQGYEQYF; CDR3 DNA: TGTGCCAGCAGAGAAGGCAGGGGACAGGGATACGAGCAGTACTTC
D gene: NA; J gene: TRBJ2-2; V gene: TRBV20-1; clone size: many; CDR3 protein: CSARVGGTGELFF; CDR3 DNA: TGCAGTGCTAGAGTGGGCGGCACCGGGGAGCTGTTTTTT
D gene: NA; J gene: TRBJ1-5; V gene: TRBV6-1; clone size: many; CDR3 protein: CASSEAAPLNQPQHF; CDR3 DNA: TGTGCCAGCAGTGAAGCGGCCCCGCTCAATCAGCCCCAGCATTTT
D gene: NA; J gene: TRBJ2-1; V gene: TRBV5-1; clone size: many; CDR3 protein: CASNTGSFLNEQFF; CDR3 DNA: TGCGCCAGCAACACCGGGAGTTTTCTTAATGAGCAGTTCTTC
D gene: NA; J gene: TRBJ1-1; V gene: TRBV5-1; clone size: many; CDR3 protein: CASSLYGHESNTEAFF; CDR3 DNA: TGCGCCAGCAGCTTGTACGGTCATGAGTCGAACACTGAAGCTTTCTTT
D gene: NA; J gene: TRBJ2-1; V gene: TRBV7-9; clone size: few; CDR3 protein: CASSLEGPPTREQFF; CDR3 DNA: TGTGCCAGCAGCTTAGAAGGTCCGCCCACCCGGGAGCAGTTCTTC
D gene: TRBD1; J gene: TRBJ2-7; V gene: TRBV6-1; clone size: many; CDR3 protein: CASSRQGWPYEQYF; CDR3 DNA: TGTGCCAGCAGTCGACAGGGGTGGCCCTACGAGCAGTACTTC
D gene: NA; J gene: TRBJ2-1; V gene: TRBV15; clone size: many; CDR3 protein: CATSRGRRQPYNEQFF; CDR3 DNA: TGTGCCACCAGCAGAGGAAGGAGGCAGCCCTACAATGAGCAGTTCTTC
D gene: TRBD1; J gene: TRBJ1-2; V gene: TRBV5-8; clone size: few; CDR3 protein: CASSPGTGGAYGYTF; CDR3 DNA: TGTGCCAGCAGCCCTGGGACAGGGGGCGCCTATGGCTACACCTTC
D gene: NA; J gene: TRBJ1-4; V gene: TRBV19; clone size: NA; CDR3 protein: CASSLGTSEKLFF; CDR3 DNA: TGTGCCAGTAGCCTGGGGACGTCTGAAAAACTGTTTTTT
D gene: NA; J gene: TRBJ1-3; V gene: TRBV5-1; clone size: many; CDR3 protein: CASSLGLISGNTIYF; CDR3 DNA: TGCGCCAGCAGCCTCGGACTGATCTCTGGAAACACCATATATTTT
D gene: NA; J gene: TRBJ2-7; V gene: TRBV10-3; clone size: NA; CDR3 protein: CAISEKGTNYEQYF; CDR3 DNA: TGTGCCATCAGTGAGAAAGGGACAAACTACGAGCAGTACTTC
D gene: TRBD1; J gene: TRBJ2-1; V gene: TRBV10-3; clone size: many; CDR3 protein: CAISESDRGNEQFF; CDR3 DNA: TGTGCCATCAGTGAGTCCGACAGGGGCAATGAGCAGTTCTTC
D gene: TRBD2; J gene: TRBJ2-1; V gene: TRBV11-2; clone size: many; CDR3 protein: CASSLVGGGPHNEQFF; CDR3 DNA: TGTGCCAGCAGCTTAGTGGGGGGAGGGCCCCACAATGAGCAGTTCTTC
D gene: NA; J gene: TRBJ1-4; V gene: TRBV30; clone size: NA; CDR3 protein: CAWSVGLNNEKLFF; CDR3 DNA: TGTGCCTGGAGTGTAGGGCTGAATAATGAAAAACTGTTTTTT
D gene: TRBD1; J gene: TRBJ1-5; V gene: TRBV30; clone size: few; CDR3 protein: CAWSVRWDREGNQPQHF; CDR3 DNA: TGTGCCTGGAGTGTAAGGTGGGACAGAGAGGGCAATCAGCCCCAGCATTTT
D gene: TRBD1; J gene: TRBJ2-1; V gene: TRBV12-3/TRBV12-4; clone size: many; CDR3 protein: CASSADRGIGEQFF; CDR3 DNA: TGTGCCAGCTCTGCGGACAGGGGAATAGGTGAGCAGTTCTTC
D gene: NA; J gene: TRBJ2-1; V gene: TRBV7-8; clone size: many; CDR3 protein: CASSLAVGSSYNEQFF; CDR3 DNA: TGTGCCAGCAGCTTAGCGGTCGGGAGTTCCTACAATGAGCAGTTCTTC
D gene: TRBD2; J gene: TRBJ2-4; V gene: TRBV3-1; clone size: many; CDR3 protein: CASGTSGGPLAKNIQYF; CDR3 DNA: TGTGCCAGCGGGACTAGCGGGGGGCCCTTAGCCAAAAACATTCAGTACTTC
D gene: NA; J gene: TRBJ1-2; V gene: TRBV6-2/TRBV6-3; clone size: few; CDR3 protein: CAISPGNYGYTF; CDR3 DNA: TGTGCCATTTCGCCAGGAAACTATGGCTACACCTTC
D gene: NA; J gene: TRBJ1-1; V gene: TRBV20-1; clone size: many; CDR3 protein: CSAPTWGLNTEAFF; CDR3 DNA: TGCAGTGCCCCGACCTGGGGGCTGAACACTGAAGCTTTCTTT
D gene: NA; J gene: TRBJ1-5; V gene: TRBV20-1; clone size: many; CDR3 protein: CSAIRGGSDSNQPQHF; CDR3 DNA: TGCAGTGCTATACGTGGGGGGTCCGATAGCAATCAGCCCCAGCATTTT
D gene: NA; J gene: TRBJ2-7; V gene: TRBV5-1; clone size: many; CDR3 protein: CASSLGPGTYEQYF; CDR3 DNA: TGCGCCAGCAGCCTGGGACCGGGGACCTACGAGCAGTACTTC
D gene: TRBD1; J gene: TRBJ2-2; V gene: TRBV5-1; clone size: many; CDR3 protein: CASSGDRGQGSGELFF; CDR3 DNA: TGCGCCAGCAGCGGAGACAGGGGACAGGGATCCGGGGAGCTGTTTTTT
D gene: TRBD2; J gene: TRBJ2-3; V gene: TRBV6-5; clone size: many; CDR3 protein: CASSYSLPDGRGTDTQYF; CDR3 DNA: TGTGCCAGCAGTTACTCCCTCCCGGATGGGAGGGGTACAGATACGCAGTATTTT
D gene: NA; J gene: TRBJ2-1; V gene: TRBV10-1; clone size: few; CDR3 protein: CASSESRTLSYNEQFF; CDR3 DNA: TGCGCCAGCAGTGAGTCCCGGACACTCTCCTACAATGAGCAGTTCTTC
D gene: TRBD2; J gene: TRBJ2-1; V gene: TRBV6-5; clone size: NA; CDR3 protein: CASSYGSGVYNEQFF; CDR3 DNA: TGTGCCAGCAGTTACGGGAGCGGGGTTTACAATGAGCAGTTCTTC
D gene: NA; J gene: TRBJ1-1; V gene: TRBV21-1; clone size: many; CDR3 protein: CASSKAQRTLRDTEAFF; CDR3 DNA: TGTGCCAGCAGCAAAGCCCAACGGACCCTTAGGGACACTGAAGCTTTCTTT
D gene: NA; J gene: TRBJ2-2; V gene: TRBV28; clone size: many; CDR3 protein: CAVLEGGSGELFF; CDR3 DNA: TGTGCCGTCCTCGAGGGGGGGTCCGGGGAGCTGTTTTTT
D gene: TRBD1; J gene: TRBJ1-5; V gene: TRBV30; clone size: NA; CDR3 protein: CAWSVGTGNHPQHF; CDR3 DNA: TGTGCCTGGAGTGTAGGGACAGGGAATCACCCCCAGCATTTT
D gene: TRBD2; J gene: TRBJ2-5; V gene: TRBV7-9; clone size: NA; CDR3 protein: CASSPSGSTETQYF; CDR3 DNA: TGTGCCAGCAGCCCAAGCGGGAGTACAGAGACCCAGTACTTC
D gene: TRBD1; J gene: TRBJ2-7; V gene: TRBV6-5; clone size: many; CDR3 protein: CASSWGQGVSYEQYF; CDR3 DNA: TGTGCCAGCAGTTGGGGACAGGGGGTCTCCTACGAGCAGTACTTC
D gene: NA; J gene: TRBJ2-5; V gene: TRBV5-6; clone size: many; CDR3 protein: CASSFTSGIGETQYF; CDR3 DNA: TGTGCCAGCAGCTTTACCTCCGGAATTGGGGAGACCCAGTACTTC